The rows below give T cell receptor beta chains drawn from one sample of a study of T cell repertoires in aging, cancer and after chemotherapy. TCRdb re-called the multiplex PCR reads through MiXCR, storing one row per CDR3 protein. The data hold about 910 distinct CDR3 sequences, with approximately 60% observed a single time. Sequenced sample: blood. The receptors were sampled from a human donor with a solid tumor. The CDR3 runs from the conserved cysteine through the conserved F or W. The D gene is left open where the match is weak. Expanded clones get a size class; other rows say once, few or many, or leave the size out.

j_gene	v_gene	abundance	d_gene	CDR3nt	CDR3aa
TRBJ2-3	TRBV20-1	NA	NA	TGCAGTGCTAGAGATCTTGCTAGCGTCACAGATACGCAGTATTTT	CSARDLASVTDTQYF
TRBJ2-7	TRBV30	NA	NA	TGTGCCTGGAGCCTTATAGGGCCTCCCTACGAGCAGTACTTC	CAWSLIGPPYEQYF
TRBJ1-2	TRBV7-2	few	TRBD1	TGTGCCAGCACCGTACAGGGGGACTATGGCTACACCTTC	CASTVQGDYGYTF
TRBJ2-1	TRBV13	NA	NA	TGTGCCAGCAGCTGCGCGCTGGAATACAATGAGCAGTTCTTC	CASSCALEYNEQFF
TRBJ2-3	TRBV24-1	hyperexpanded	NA	TGTGCCACCAGCGGGTTCACGGGGACCCAGAGCACAGATACGCAGTATTTT	CATSGFTGTQSTDTQYF
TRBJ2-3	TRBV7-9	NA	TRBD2	TGTGCCAGCAGGGGGGGGAGCACAGATACGCAGTATTTT	CASRGGSTDTQYF
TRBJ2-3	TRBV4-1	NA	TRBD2	TGCGCCAGCAGCGACTCCACTAGCGAGGATACGCAGTATTTT	CASSDSTSEDTQYF
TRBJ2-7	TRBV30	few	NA	TGTGCCTGGATGAAAATTGGGGACGAGCAGTACTTC	CAWMKIGDEQYF
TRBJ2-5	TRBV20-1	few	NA	TGCAGTGCTCCGGGTGGGACGGCATGGGAGACCCAGTACTTC	CSAPGGTAWETQYF
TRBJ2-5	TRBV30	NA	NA	TGTGCCTGGAGTGTGGGTTCCCGGGAGACCCAGTACTTC	CAWSVGSRETQYF
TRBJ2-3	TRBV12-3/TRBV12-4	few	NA	TGTGCCAGCAGTTTGGAACCGCTTACGCAGTATTTT	CASSLEPLTQYF
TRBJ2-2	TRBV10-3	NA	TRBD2	TGTGCCATCAGTGGGGTAGCGGGGGTGAACACCGGGGAGCTGTTTTTT	CAISGVAGVNTGELFF
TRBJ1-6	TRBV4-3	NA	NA	TGCGCCAGCAGCCAAGATGAGGTTCGCTCCTATAATTCACCCCTCCACTTT	CASSQDEVRSYNSPLHF
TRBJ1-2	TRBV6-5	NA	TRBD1	TGTGCCAGCAGACAAACTCAGGGGGCAGGCTATGGCTACACCTTC	CASRQTQGAGYGYTF